Listed below are T cell receptor beta chains from one sample, sequenced in a study of CD8 T cells in Susac syndrome. Via MiXCR, TCRdb re-called the immunoSEQ multiplex PCR reads, giving one row per CDR3 protein. Seen here are about 200,000 distinct CDR3 sequences, roughly 92% observed once, and the top ten hold 0.1% to 0.12%. Sequenced: CD4+ T cells from PBMCs. The origin of the receptors is a human donor in good health. Both conserved end residues are part of each CDR3. The order of the fields is clone size, D gene, V gene, J gene, CDR3 protein, CDR3 DNA. The D gene is left open where the match is weak. Clone size, where shown, is once, few, many, or a class for clones that have expanded.

-	-	TRBV5-1	TRBJ2-7	CASSLATVNEQYF	TGCGCCAGCAGCTTGGCCACGGTAAACGAGCAGTACTTC
once	-	TRBV5-1	TRBJ1-2	CASSLDSGNYGYTF	TGCGCCAGCAGCTTGGATAGCGGGAACTATGGCTACACCTTC
-	-	TRBV5-1	TRBJ2-7	CASSPDIPSRYEQYF	TGCGCCAGCAGCCCCGACATTCCTTCGAGGTACGAGCAGTACTTC
-	TRBD1	TRBV6-2/TRBV6-3	TRBJ1-1	CASSYDRGRTEAFF	TGTGCCAGCAGTTACGACAGGGGGCGAACTGAAGCTTTCTTT
-	-	TRBV11-2	TRBJ1-2	CASRDGGKGGYTF	TGTGCCAGCCGAGATGGAGGGAAGGGTGGCTACACCTTC
few	-	TRBV7-2	TRBJ1-2	CASSPPRESYGYTF	TGTGCCAGCAGCCCCCCCCGGGAATCCTATGGCTACACCTTC
-	TRBD1	TRBV6-5	TRBJ1-6	CASSYWSGGQPHSPLHF	TGTGCCAGCAGTTACTGGTCTGGGGGACAGCCCCATTCACCCCTCCACTTT
-	-	TRBV7-3	TRBJ1-1	CASSLPRSRAFF	TGTGCCAGCAGCTTACCGAGGTCTAGAGCTTTCTTT
-	-	TRBV5-1	TRBJ2-3	CASSRTNSGGTDTQYF	TGCGCCAGCAGCCGAACTAACTCGGGAGGCACAGATACGCAGTATTTT
-	TRBD2	TRBV6-2/TRBV6-3	TRBJ2-3	CAARGGQDTQYF	TGTGCTGCACGGGGGGGGCAAGATACGCAGTATTTT
-	TRBD1	TRBV29-1	TRBJ2-4	CSALSGTGLNIQYF	TGCAGCGCTTTATCCGGGACAGGGCTAAACATTCAGTACTTC
-	TRBD1	TRBV28	TRBJ1-2	CASSLPGQGYGYTF	TGTGCCAGCAGTCTGCCGGGACAGGGATATGGCTACACCTTC
-	TRBD2	TRBV3-1	TRBJ2-5	CASSPPGLAGLLGETQYF	TGTGCCAGCAGCCCACCGGGACTAGCGGGGCTGCTCGGAGAGACCCAGTACTTC
-	-	TRBV11-2	TRBJ2-1	CASTRGVALTIGEQFF	TGTGCCAGCACCAGGGGAGTGGCACTCACAATCGGTGAGCAGTTCTTC
-	TRBD1	TRBV7-3	TRBJ1-2	CASSVGQASSGYTF	TGTGCCAGCAGCGTGGGACAGGCCTCGTCTGGCTACACCTTC
-	TRBD1	TRBV20-1	TRBJ1-4	CSARGSDRGGGKLFF	TGCAGTGCTAGGGGATCGGACAGGGGCGGAGGGAAACTGTTTTTT
-	TRBD2	TRBV4-3	TRBJ2-1	CASSQELAGGLSSYNEQFF	TGCGCCAGCAGCCAAGAGCTAGCGGGGGGGCTTAGCTCCTACAATGAGCAGTTCTTC
-	-	TRBV29-1	TRBJ2-7	CSVEGTYEQYF	TGCAGCGTTGAAGGGACCTACGAGCAGTACTTC